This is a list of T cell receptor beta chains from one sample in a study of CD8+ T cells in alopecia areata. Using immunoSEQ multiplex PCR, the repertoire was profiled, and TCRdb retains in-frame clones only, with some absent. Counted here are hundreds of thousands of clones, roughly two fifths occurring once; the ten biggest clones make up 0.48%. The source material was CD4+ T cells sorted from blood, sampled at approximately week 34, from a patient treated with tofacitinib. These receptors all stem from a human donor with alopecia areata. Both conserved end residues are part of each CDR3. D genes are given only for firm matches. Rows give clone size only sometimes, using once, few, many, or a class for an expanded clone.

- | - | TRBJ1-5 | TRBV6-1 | TGTGCCAGCAGTGAGTTTGACAGGCAGGCTGATCAGCCCCAGCATTTT | CASSEFDRQADQPQHF
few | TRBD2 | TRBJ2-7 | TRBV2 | TGTGCCAGCAGAGGCCCGGGCGGGGGAGATAGCGAGCAGTACTTC | CASRGPGGGDSEQYF
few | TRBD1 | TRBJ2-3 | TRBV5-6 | TGTGCCAGCAGCTTGGACCGGGACAGGGGTTTTTCAGATACGCAGTATTTT | CASSLDRDRGFSDTQYF
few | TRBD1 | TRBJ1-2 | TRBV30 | TGTGCCTGGAGTGTATCTCGACAGGGGGGAGTAGGCTACACCTTC | CAWSVSRQGGVGYTF
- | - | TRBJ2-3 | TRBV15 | TGTGCCACCGGGCGGGACCTCACAGATACGCAGTATTTT | CATGRDLTDTQYF
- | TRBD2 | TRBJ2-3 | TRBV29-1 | TGCAGCGTTGAAACTAGCGGCCTTCGGGATTTT | CSVETSGLRDF
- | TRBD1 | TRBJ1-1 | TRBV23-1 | TGCGCCAGGCACAGGGGCCGCTTGAACACTGAAGCTTTCTTT | CARHRGRLNTEAFF
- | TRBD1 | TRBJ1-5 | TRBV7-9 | TGTGCCAGCAGCCAGGGACAGGTCAATCAGCCCCAGCATTTT | CASSQGQVNQPQHF
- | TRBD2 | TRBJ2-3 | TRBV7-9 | TGTGCCAGCAGCTTATCTAGCGGGGGATGGGAAGATACGCAGTATTTT | CASSLSSGGWEDTQYF
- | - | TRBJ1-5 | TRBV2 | TGTGCCAGCAGTGGCAGTCACGGTCAGCCCCAGCATTTT | CASSGSHGQPQHF
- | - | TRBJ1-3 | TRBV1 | TGCACCAGCAGCCGTTCCAGGGGGACTGGAAACACCATATATTTT | CTSSRSRGTGNTIYF
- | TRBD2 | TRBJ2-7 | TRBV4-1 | TGCGCCAGCAGCCATCCTGGGACTAGCGAGCAGTACTTC | CASSHPGTSEQYF
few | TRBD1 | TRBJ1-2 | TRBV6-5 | TGTGCCAGTACGGACAGGCGGTACGGCTACACCTTC | CASTDRRYGYTF
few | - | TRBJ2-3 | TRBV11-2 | TGTGCCAGCAGCACAAACAGGGATACGCAGTATTTT | CASSTNRDTQYF
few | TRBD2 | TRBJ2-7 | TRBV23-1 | TGCGCCAGCAGTCGCCCCGAGCAGCGGGGGATCGACTACGAGCAGTACTTC | CASSRPEQRGIDYEQYF
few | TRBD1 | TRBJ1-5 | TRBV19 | TGTGCCAGTAGTACCGGGACAGGACTATATAGCAATCAGCCCCAGCATTTT | CASSTGTGLYSNQPQHF
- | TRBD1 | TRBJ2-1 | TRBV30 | TGTGCCTCGACTGGGCAGGGGGATATCTACAATGAGCAGTTCTTC | CASTGQGDIYNEQFF
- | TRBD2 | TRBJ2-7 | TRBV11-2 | TGTGCCAGCAGCTTCACTAGCGGGAGATACGAGCAGTACTTC | CASSFTSGRYEQYF
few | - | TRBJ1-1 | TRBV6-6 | TGTGCCAGCAGAATAACGGGCTTAATCACTGAAGCTTTCTTT | CASRITGLITEAFF
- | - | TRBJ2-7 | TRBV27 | TGTGCCAGCAGTTTAATGGCGGGGTACGAGCAGTACTTC | CASSLMAGYEQYF
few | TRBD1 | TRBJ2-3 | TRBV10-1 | TGCGCCAGCAGTGGGCAGGGGGTGGATACGCAGTATTTT | CASSGQGVDTQYF
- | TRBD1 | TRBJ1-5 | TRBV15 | TGTGCCACCAGCGGCAGGGGGCCTGGTCAGCCCCAGCATTTT | CATSGRGPGQPQHF
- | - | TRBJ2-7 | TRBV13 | TGTGCCAGCAGCTTAACGGACTTCAGGGGGGACGAGCAGTACTTC | CASSLTDFRGDEQYF
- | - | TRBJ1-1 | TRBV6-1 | TGTGCCAGCCGTAAGGGGTGGAACACTGAAGCTTTCTTT | CASRKGWNTEAFF
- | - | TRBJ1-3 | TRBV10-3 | TGTGCCATCAGTGGGGGGTCTGGAAACACCATATATTTT | CAISGGSGNTIYF
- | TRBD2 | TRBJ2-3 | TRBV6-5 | TGTGCCAGTTACTTGGGGGGGAGCGCAGATACGCAGTATTTT | CASYLGGSADTQYF
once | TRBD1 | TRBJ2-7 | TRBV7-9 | TGTGCCAGCAGCTTCGCCGTGACAGGGGGCGAGCAGTACTTC | CASSFAVTGGEQYF
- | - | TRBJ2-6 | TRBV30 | TGTGCCTGGAGTCGGACGGACTCTGGGGCCAACGTCCTGACTTTC | CAWSRTDSGANVLTF
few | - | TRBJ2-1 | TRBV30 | TGTGCCTGGAGTGATCAGAGGCCGTTCTTC | CAWSDQRPFF
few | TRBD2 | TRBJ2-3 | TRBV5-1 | TGCGCCAGCAGCTTGGTTGCTAGCGGGATGGCAGATACGCAGTATTTT | CASSLVASGMADTQYF
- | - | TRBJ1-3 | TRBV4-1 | TGCGCCAGCAGCCCAGGGACGGGATTCTCTGGAAACACCATATATTTT | CASSPGTGFSGNTIYF
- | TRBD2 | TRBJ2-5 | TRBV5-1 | TGCGCCAGCAGCGCGGGACTAGCGGGAGTCCTTCAAGAGACCCAGTACTTC | CASSAGLAGVLQETQYF
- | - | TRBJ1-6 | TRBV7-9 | TGTGCCAGCAGCCGACAGGACTCACCCCTCCACTTT | CASSRQDSPLHF
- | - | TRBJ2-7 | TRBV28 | TGTGCCAGCGCAAGGGGGGGGCCACCCTCCTACGAGCAGTACTTC | CASARGGPPSYEQYF
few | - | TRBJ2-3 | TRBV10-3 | TGTGCCATCAGTGGGACTCTTGCAGATACGCAGTATTTT | CAISGTLADTQYF
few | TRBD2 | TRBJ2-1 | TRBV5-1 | TGCGCCAGCAGCTATACTAGCGGAACTACTTATCTGTTCTTC | CASSYTSGTTYLFF
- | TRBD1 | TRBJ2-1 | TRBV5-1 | TGCGCCAGCAGCTCACTGGGACAGCATGAGCAGTTCTTC | CASSSLGQHEQFF
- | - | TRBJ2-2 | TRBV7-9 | TGTGCCAGCAGCTTATGGTTCGGGGAGCTGTTTTTT | CASSLWFGELFF
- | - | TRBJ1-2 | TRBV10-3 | TGTGCCATCAGTGATCCAGGGAATGGGTATCGGGGCTACACCTTC | CAISDPGNGYRGYTF
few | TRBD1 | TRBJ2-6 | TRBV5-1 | TGCGCCAGCAGCACCGGGACAGTTAACGGGGCCAACGTCCTGACTTTC | CASSTGTVNGANVLTF
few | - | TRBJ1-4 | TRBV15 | TGTGCCACCAGCAGAGATGCCTCGTCTGGGGAAAAACTGTTTTTT | CATSRDASSGEKLFF
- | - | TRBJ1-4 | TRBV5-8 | TGTGCCAGCAGCTATCGGACGAGGATGGTTGAAAAACTGTTTTTT | CASSYRTRMVEKLFF
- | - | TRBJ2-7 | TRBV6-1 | TGTGCCAGCAGTACCGGAGGAACTAGCTACGAGCAGTACTTC | CASSTGGTSYEQYF
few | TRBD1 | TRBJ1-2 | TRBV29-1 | TGCAGCGCCGACCTCGTAGGGACAGGGTCCTATGGCTACACCTTC | CSADLVGTGSYGYTF
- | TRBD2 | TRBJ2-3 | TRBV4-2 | TGTGCCAGCTCAACCGGGACTAGCGCACCAGATACGCAGTATTTT | CASSTGTSAPDTQYF
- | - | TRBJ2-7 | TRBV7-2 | TGTGCCAGCAGCTTAGGGACTACCAACTACGAGCAGTACTTC | CASSLGTTNYEQYF
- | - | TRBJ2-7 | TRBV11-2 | TGTGCCAGCAGCCCGCTTCAGGTAAACCTCTACGAGCAGTACTTC | CASSPLQVNLYEQYF
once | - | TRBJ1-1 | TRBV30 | TGTGCCTGGAGTTGGGGCAGTTTGAACACTGAAGCTTTCTTT | CAWSWGSLNTEAFF
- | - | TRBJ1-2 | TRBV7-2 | TGTGCCAGCAGCTTAGATTCAACCAGGGTAGATGGCTACACCTTC | CASSLDSTRVDGYTF
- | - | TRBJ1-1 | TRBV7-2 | TGTGCCAGCAGCTCGGGACCGGGAGGGCCTGAAGCTTTCTTT | CASSSGPGGPEAFF
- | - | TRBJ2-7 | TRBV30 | TGTGCCTGGAGTGAGAGCTACGAGCAGTACTTC | CAWSESYEQYF
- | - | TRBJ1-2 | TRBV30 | TGTGCCTGGAGTCTGGAGGGGTCTAACTATGGCTACACCTTC | CAWSLEGSNYGYTF
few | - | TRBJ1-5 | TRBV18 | TGTGCCAGCTCACCAGGGGGGGGCAATCAGCCCCAGCATTTT | CASSPGGGNQPQHF
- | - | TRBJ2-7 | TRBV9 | TGTGCCAGCAGCGTAGGTCCGGGGGACGAGCAGTACTTC | CASSVGPGDEQYF
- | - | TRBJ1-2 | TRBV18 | TGTGCCAGCTCCGCGGATGGCTACACCTTC | CASSADGYTF
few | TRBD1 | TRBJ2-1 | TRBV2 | TGTGCCAGCAGCGGAGACAGGGACTACAATGAGCAGTTCTTC | CASSGDRDYNEQFF
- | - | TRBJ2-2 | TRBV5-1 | TGCGCCAGCAGCTTGAGGGCCACAGGGTATAACACCGGGGAGCTGTTTTTT | CASSLRATGYNTGELFF
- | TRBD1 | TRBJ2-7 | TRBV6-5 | TGTGCCAGCAGTTATAAGAGGGGGCCTTACGAGCAGTACTTC | CASSYKRGPYEQYF
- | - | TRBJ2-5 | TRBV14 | TGTGCCAGCAGCCCCCCGCAGGGACGGGGGGAGACCCAGTACTTC | CASSPPQGRGETQYF